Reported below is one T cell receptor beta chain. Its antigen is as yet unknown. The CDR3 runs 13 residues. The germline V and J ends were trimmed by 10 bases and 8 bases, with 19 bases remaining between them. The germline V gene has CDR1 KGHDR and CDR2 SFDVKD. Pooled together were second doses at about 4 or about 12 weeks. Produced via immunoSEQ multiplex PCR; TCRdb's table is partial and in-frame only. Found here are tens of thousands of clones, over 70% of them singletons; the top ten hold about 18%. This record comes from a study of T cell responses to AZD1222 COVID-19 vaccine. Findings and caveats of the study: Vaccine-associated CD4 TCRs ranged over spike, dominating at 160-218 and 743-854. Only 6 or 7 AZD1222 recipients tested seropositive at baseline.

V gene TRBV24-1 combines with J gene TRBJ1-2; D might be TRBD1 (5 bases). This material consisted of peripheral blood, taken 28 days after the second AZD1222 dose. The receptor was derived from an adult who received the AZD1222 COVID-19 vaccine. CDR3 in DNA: TGTGCCACTAACTCCGGGGCAGGCGACGGCTACACCTTC. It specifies CATNSGAGDGYTF.